Sequencing of this T cell receptor (beta chain) was carried out in a study of shared clonotypes between healthy human individuals. CDR3 size: 16 residues. After removal of 2 bases from V and 1 base from J, the junction contained 6 bases not matched to a gene. Germline loops: CDR1 SEHNR, CDR2 FQNEAQ (reference sequence). Regarding the study as a whole: Generation of non-shared clonotypes was less probable than generation of clonotypes shared by all four donors.

As to this clone: Its specificity is unknown.

Cells designated naive CD8 were CD45RO-negative and were positively selected for CCR7, with terminally differentiated effector memory CD45RA+ cells excluded. Healthy HIV-negative adults with no recent acute infections or vaccinations were recruited as donors. Deep-level settings were used for running the assay. TCRdb keeps only in-frame clones here, not all; method: immunoSEQ multiplex PCR. The data show approximately 2,000,000 clones, 93% seen once. The TCR originated in a man between 18 and 29 years old in good health. Some clones in this sample may be carry-over from other donors' samples. J is TRBJ2-7 and V is TRBV7-9; 9 positions agree with TRBD2. Specimen: naive CD8+ T cells from PBMCs. CDR3 sequence: CASSLPIAGESYEQYF. CDR3 sequence (DNA): TGTGCCAGCAGCTTACCCATAGCGGGAGAATCCTACGAGCAGTACTTC.